The 20 T cell receptor beta chains below come from one sample, sequenced in a study of cytotoxic CD8 clonotypes in ibrutinib-treated CLL. Generated by immunoSEQ multiplex PCR, the TCRdb table keeps only in-frame clones and is missing some. This sample carries approximately 40,000 clones, roughly 72% of them seen once, and the ten largest clones take roughly 9.1%. This specimen was PBMCs, taken at disease progression, from a patient treated with ibrutinib. All receptors come from a human donor with chronic lymphocytic leukemia.

CDR3: CASSQGTGYTDTQYF. CDR3 nucleotides: TGTGCCAGCAGCCAAGGAACAGGGTACACAGATACGCAGTATTTT. The chain joins TRBV11-2 to TRBJ2-3; maybe TRBD1 (6 bases). The CDR3 extends over 15 amino acids. V lost 5 bases and J 2 bases, leaving 14 bases between the germline ends. The germline gives CDR1 SGHAT, CDR2 FQNNGV.

The V and J genes are TRBV2 and TRBJ1-2; 7 positions agree with TRBD1. This CDR3 has 18 amino acids. J lost 1 base, V lost 4 bases, and 15 bases had no gene match. The germline V gene has CDR1 SNHLY and CDR2 FYNNEI. The CDR3, as DNA: TGTGCCAGCAGTGCCTCATTTGGAGCAGGGGGTGATAACTATGGCTACACCTTC. This sequence encodes CASSASFGAGGDNYGYTF.

The gene calls are TRBV28 and TRBJ1-5; D remains ambiguous. Germline V CDR1 and CDR2: MDHEN, SYDVKM. This CDR3 contains 15 residues. The V end lost 1 base, the J end lost 9 bases, and 16 bases lay between the germline ends. The DNA of the CDR3 is TGTGCCAGCAGTTTATTCTACCCGCCCTCCATGCCCCAGCATTTT. It encodes CASSLFYPPSMPQHF.

This rearrangement joins TRBV27 to TRBJ1-1; D is undetermined. CDR1 is MNHEY, CDR2 SMNVEV, per germline (reference sequence). The CDR3 contains 11 residues. The V gene lost 6 bases and the J gene lost 3 bases, with 5 bases spanning the gap. CDR3 DNA: TGTGCCAGCAGGACGTACACTGAAGCTTTCTTT. This encodes CASRTYTEAFF.

This chain joins TRBV14 and TRBJ2-3; the match to TRBD2 covers 8 bases. The CDR3 extends over 17 amino acids. Germline CDR1 reads SGHDN; CDR2 reads FVKESK. V was pared by 4 bases and J by 6 bases, with 15 bases of the junction left unmatched. The CDR3 region has the DNA TGTGCCAGCAGCCCGCGAGCCGTAGGACTAGCTCTCGATACGCAGTATTTT. Amino acid sequence: CASSPRAVGLALDTQYF.

The chain uses TRBV18 and TRBJ2-1; TRBD2 is a possible D gene (7 bases). The V end was cut by 0 bases, the J end by 4 bases, with 10 bases between. The CDR3 consists of 15 residues. In germline, CDR1 is KGHSH, CDR2 LQKENI. This CDR3 is CASSPPRGGYNEQFF. In DNA, the CDR3 is TGTGCCAGCTCACCACCGAGGGGGGGTTACAATGAGCAGTTCTTC.

This clone has only one observation. The chain couples TRBV7-8 to TRBJ1-1, with no clear D. V shed 5 bases and J shed 1 base, with 11 bases lying between them. The CDR3 runs to 14 residues. Germline-derived CDR1 and CDR2 are SGHVS and FQNEAQ. In DNA form, the CDR3 reads TGTGCCAGCAGCCTCACGACGGAGAACACTGAAGCTTTCTTT. Its translation: CASSLTTENTEAFF.

The chain couples TRBV4-1 to TRBJ1-6; D possibly corresponds to TRBD1 (5 bases). CDR1 and CDR2 (germline): MGHRA, YSYEKL. The CDR3 runs 14 residues. V was clipped by 4 bases and J by 10 bases, with 14 bases between them. The CDR3 bases are TGCGCCAGCAGCCCGACAGCTGTCAAGTCACCCCTCCACTTT. Translation: CASSPTAVKSPLHF.

The chain uses TRBV28 and TRBJ1-1; D uncertain. Germline V gives CDR1 MDHEN, CDR2 SYDVKM. The CDR3 covers 16 residues. V was trimmed by 3 bases and J by 3 bases, leaving 17 bases between them. CDR3 loop: CASSFPLLGRDTEAFF. In DNA, the CDR3 is TGTGCCAGCAGTTTCCCGTTATTGGGGAGAGACACTGAAGCTTTCTTT. Full variable domain (rest looked up from reference TRBV28 and TRBJ1-1): DVKVTQSSRYLVKRTGEKVFLECVQDMDHENMFWYRQDPGLGLRLIYFSYDVKMKEKGDIPEGYSVSREKKERFSLILESASTNQTSMYLCASSFPLLGRDTEAFFGQGTRLTVV.

The rearrangement links TRBV19 to TRBJ1-2; D remains ambiguous. The CDR3 spans 14 residues. Between the trimmed V and J ends, which lost 9 bases and 4 bases, there was a span of 18 bases. Germline V CDR1 and CDR2: LNHDA, SQIVND (reference sequence). The CDR3 spells CASISPSPSYGYTF. CDR3 coding DNA: TGTGCCAGCATTAGCCCGTCACCCAGCTATGGCTACACCTTC. The complete variable domain, with remaining parts taken from reference TRBV19 and TRBJ1-2, reads DGGITQSPKYLFRKEGQNVTLSCEQNLNHDAMYWYRQDPGQGLRLIYYSQIVNDFQKGDIAEGYSVSREKKESFPLTVTSAQKNPTAFYLCASISPSPSYGYTFGSGTRLTVV.

V gene TRBV7-9 combines with J gene TRBJ1-2; no definite D call. There are 14 residues in the CDR3. V lost 1 base, J lost 8 bases, and 14 bases lay in between. CDR1 is SEHNR, CDR2 FQNEAQ, per germline (reference sequence). The CDR3 region is CASSLDFRPEGYTF. Written as DNA, the CDR3 is TGTGCCAGCAGCTTAGATTTTAGGCCGGAAGGCTACACCTTC.

The chain carries TRBV9 and TRBJ2-7, with D possibly being TRBD1 (6 bases). Germline values: CDR1 SGDLS, CDR2 YYNGEE. Trimming stripped 1 base from V and 8 bases from J, with 19 bases between. The CDR3 contains 15 residues. DNA for the CDR3: TGTGCCAGCAGCGTAATGGACAGTTTCGGAGTCCAGCAGTACTTC. It yields the protein CASSVMDSFGVQQYF.

The genes are TRBV19 and TRBJ2-1; TRBD2 aligns across 12 bases. The germline gives CDR1 LNHDA, CDR2 SQIVND (reference sequence). This CDR3 spans 14 amino acids. With 8 bases clipped from V and 7 bases from J, the junction kept 6 bases outside the gene matches. In nucleotides, the CDR3 is TGTGCCAGTTCTAGGGGGACTAGCGGGAATGAGCAGTTCTTC. This translates into CASSRGTSGNEQFF.

This chain connects TRBV27 to TRBJ1-2; TRBD1 matches at 7 bases. CDR1 is MNHEY, CDR2 SMNVEV, per germline (reference sequence). The CDR3 loop spans 18 amino acids. Unmatched junction bases numbered 12, after V lost 0 bases and J lost 2 bases. The CDR3 sequence is CASSLSGGGAGPNYGYTF. CDR3 bases: TGTGCCAGCAGTTTATCGGGAGGGGGCGCAGGGCCGAACTATGGCTACACCTTC.

V is TRBV25-1 and J is TRBJ1-2; possible D gene TRBD1, 5 bases. The CDR3 spans 15 residues. Germline CDR1 and CDR2: MGHDK and SYGVNS. Trimming pared 2 bases from V and 9 bases from J, leaving 19 bases between. CDR3 in amino acids: CASSESSPGGGSYTF. The CDR3 bases are TGTGCCAGCAGTGAAAGTAGCCCGGGCGGGGGAAGCTACACCTTC.

J is TRBJ2-7 and V is TRBV7-3, with D possibly being TRBD1 (6 bases). From germline, CDR1 is SGHTA and CDR2 FQGTGA. V lost 1 base and J lost 7, with 17 bases in between. There are 15 residues in the CDR3. CDR3 nucleotide sequence: TGTGCCAGCAGCTTAATGGGGAACAGGGCTGAGGAGCAGTACTTC. It encodes CASSLMGNRAEEQYF.

The chain uses TRBV11-2 and TRBJ2-3, with D maybe TRBD2 (6 bases). Deletions cut 5 bases from V and 1 base from J, with 10 bases between. There are 14 residues in the CDR3. The germline V gene encodes CDR1 SGHAT and CDR2 FQNNGV. The CDR3 bases are TGTGCCAGCAGCCCCCAGCGGGGCACAGATACGCAGTATTTT. Translation: CASSPQRGTDTQYF.

The CDR3 nucleotides are TGTGCCAGTAGTTGGCAGATTAGTGGTGAGCAGTTCTTC. Its protein is CASSWQISGEQFF. The V call is TRBV19, the J call TRBJ2-1; D is ambiguous. Looked up from germline, CDR1 is LNHDA and CDR2 is SQIVND (reference sequence). The CDR3 length is 13 residues. Trimming left V 5 bases short and J 9 bases short, with 14 bases between.

V is TRBV11-2 and J is TRBJ2-5; possible D gene TRBD2, 7 bases. The CDR3 sequence is 15 residues long. The V gene's germline CDR1 is SGHAT and CDR2 FQNNGV. Trimming shortened V by 6 bases and J by 5 bases, and 19 bases separated the two germline ends. The CDR3 region is CASREVGGAPETQYF. The CDR3 DNA reads TGTGCCAGCAGGGAAGTAGGGGGGGCTCCGGAGACCCAGTACTTC.

The chain links TRBV30 to TRBJ1-5; D might be TRBD1 (5 bases). The CDR3 spans 14 residues. Germline V lookup: CDR1 GTSNPN, CDR2 SVGIG (reference sequence). Trimming cost V 3 bases and J 3 bases, with 12 bases left between them. CDR3 in amino acids: CAWRSGGYNQPQHF. The CDR3 DNA reads TGTGCCTGGAGGTCGGGGGGATACAATCAGCCCCAGCATTTT. Based on the CDR3 plus reference TRBV30 and TRBJ1-5, the full variable domain is SQTIHQWPATLVQPVGSPLSLECTVEGTSNPNLYWYRQAAGRGLQLLFYSVGIGQISSEVPQNLSASRPQDRQFILSSKKLLLSDSGFYLCAWRSGGYNQPQHFGDGTRLSIL.